Listed below are T cell receptor beta chains from one sample, sequenced in a study of OX40 agonist ivuxolimab in advanced cancers. Here immunoSEQ multiplex PCR was the method, and the copy in TCRdb shows in-frame clones only, minus some. The sample gives 40,000 or so clones, 70% to 85% of which show up once; about 20% is in the top ten. Here the sequenced sample was CD4+ or CD8+ T cells sorted from blood, taken in a trial of the OX40 agonist ivuxolimab. Receptors originate from an adult with an advanced solid tumor such as melanoma, head and neck, liver or kidney cancer. CDR3s include the opening cysteine and the closing phenylalanine or tryptophan. The order of the fields is J gene, clone size, V gene, D gene, CDR3 DNA, CDR3 protein. The D gene is left open where the match is weak. Rows give clone size only sometimes, using once, few, many, or a class for an expanded clone.

TRBJ1-2,once,TRBV5-1,.,TGCGCCAGCAGTCGGGGGGGTGGTCCATATGGCTACACCTTC,CASSRGGGPYGYTF
TRBJ2-3,.,TRBV7-8,TRBD2,TGTGCCAGCAGCTTATCAAGACTAGCGGGGGCCGGAGATACGCAGTATTTT,CASSLSRLAGAGDTQYF
TRBJ1-5,.,TRBV18,.,TGTGCCAGCTCACCAGAAGGCTATCAGCCCCAGCATTTT,CASSPEGYQPQHF
TRBJ2-7,.,TRBV30,.,TGTGCCTGGAGTGGCAGGGGAGGGCAGTACTTC,CAWSGRGGQYF
TRBJ2-1,.,TRBV11-3,TRBD1,TGTGCCAGCAGCTTACTTGGACAGGGCCGTGAGCAGTTCTTC,CASSLLGQGREQFF
TRBJ1-1,.,TRBV19,.,TGTGCCAGTAGTATAAAGGGAAACACTGAAGCTTTCTTT,CASSIKGNTEAFF
TRBJ1-2,many,TRBV6-4,.,TGTGCCAGCACCTTGCGGGCAGAGCTCTTCTATGGCTACACCTTC,CASTLRAELFYGYTF
TRBJ1-4,.,TRBV7-3,.,TGTGCCAGCAGCTTAGGTAATGAAAAACTGTTTTTT,CASSLGNEKLFF
TRBJ2-2,.,TRBV6-5,.,TGTGCCAGCAGTTCCATCACCGAGGAGAAGGAGCTGTTTTTT,CASSSITEEKELFF
TRBJ2-1,.,TRBV11-2,.,TGTGCCAGCAGTTCGATACAGGGTTCCTACAATGAGCAGTTCTTC,CASSSIQGSYNEQFF